What follows are 10 T cell receptor beta chains derived from one specimen sequenced in a study of blood T cell repertoires in COVID-19 (dated by TCRdb to 2020 to 2022). Libraries were made using the immunoSEQ multiplex PCR assay. TCRdb holds this immuneACCESS table with in-frame rearrangements only. Some clones are missing; in checked studies, unresolved V genes explain under half, and the rest has no known cause. This sample has about 89,000 clones in its table, and about four fifths of those were observed once. Less than 7% of the sample is held by the ten biggest clonotypes. What was sequenced was peripheral blood. The receptors shown here come from a man aged 65 to 79 with COVID-19, enrolled during active disease.

The CDR3 bases are TGTGCCAGCAGCTTTAATCGGAACACTGAAGCTTTCTTT. Translating it yields CASSFNRNTEAFF. The rearrangement joins TRBV13 to TRBJ1-1; D ambiguous. The germline V and J ends were trimmed by 3 bases and 1 base, with 6 bases remaining between them. Germline V gives CDR1 PRHDT, CDR2 FYEKMQ (reference sequence). This CDR3 comprises 13 residues.

This clone was detected a few times. The J gene is TRBJ2-7, the V gene TRBV18; 7 bases are a match to TRBD1. Trimming cost V 4 bases and J 2 bases; bases outside gene matches: 2. The CDR3 is made up of 13 amino acids. Per germline, CDR1 KGHSH and CDR2 LQKENI. CDR3 residues: CASSQGQTYEQYF. Written as DNA, the CDR3 is TGTGCCAGCTCACAGGGACAGACCTACGAGCAGTACTTC.

The chain carries TRBV4-2 and TRBJ2-5, with D possibly being TRBD1 (6 bases). Germline lookup yields CDR1 LGHNA and CDR2 YNFKEQ. Trimming took off 1 base at V and 5 bases at J, with 17 bases between the two ends. The CDR3 contains 16 residues. CDR3 sequence: CASSQGLQGRGETQYF. Written as DNA, the CDR3 is TGTGCCAGCAGCCAAGGTCTGCAGGGTAGGGGGGAGACCCAGTACTTC.

The gene calls are TRBV3-1 (or the pseudogene TRBV3-2) and TRBJ1-2; 11 bases match TRBD1. The CDR3 totals 12 residues. The V gene's germline CDR1 is LGHDT and CDR2 YNNKEL (reference sequence). With 3 bases clipped from V and 10 bases from J, the junction kept 1 base outside the gene matches. CDR3 loop: CASSHGQGAYTF. In DNA, the CDR3 is TGTGCCAGCAGCCATGGACAGGGGGCCTACACCTTC.

The chain couples TRBV30 to TRBJ2-5; D not resolved. This CDR3 has 13 residues. Trimming removed 3 bases at V and 5 bases at J, with 13 bases between. Germline CDR1 reads GTSNPN; CDR2 reads SVGIG (reference sequence). Here the CDR3 DNA reads TGTGCCTGGAGCCCAGGTCGCCGGGAGACCCAGTACTTC. It encodes CAWSPGRRETQYF.

The CDR3 sequence is CSGADNEQFF. The CDR3, as DNA: TGCAGTGGGGCTGACAATGAGCAGTTCTTC. V and J are TRBV20-1 and TRBJ2-1; D remains ambiguous. V lost 7 bases and J 5 bases, leaving 6 bases between the germline ends. CDR1 is DFQATT and CDR2 is SNEGSKA in the germline V gene (reference sequence). The CDR3 is 10 amino acids.

The gene calls are TRBV6-5 and TRBJ2-2; D is perhaps TRBD1 (5 bases). The germline V and J ends were trimmed by 6 bases and 6 bases, with 14 bases remaining between them. The CDR3 length is 14 residues. Germline V CDR1 and CDR2: MNHEY, SVGAGI. CDR3 residues: CASRPRVSPGELFF. CDR3 DNA: TGTGCCAGCAGGCCCAGGGTGTCACCCGGGGAGCTGTTTTTT.

V usage is TRBV15 and J usage is TRBJ2-1; a possible D gene is TRBD2 (7 bases). Per germline, CDR1 LNHNV and CDR2 YYDKDF (reference sequence). This CDR3 is built from 15 residues. The germline V and J ends were trimmed by 5 bases and 3 bases, with 14 bases remaining between them. The CDR3 loop is CATSRGQRDYNEQFF. As DNA, the CDR3 is TGTGCCACCAGCCGAGGACAGCGGGACTACAATGAGCAGTTCTTC.

The J gene is TRBJ1-2, the V gene TRBV30; possibly TRBD1 for D (6 bases). The CDR3 is made up of 17 amino acids. V lost 0 bases to trimming and J lost 8 bases, with 25 bases between them. Germline loops: CDR1 GTSNPN, CDR2 SVGIG (reference sequence). For the CDR3, the DNA is TGTGCCTGGAGTGTATGGGGGCCAGGGGTCTCCGGTGGCGGCTACACCTTC. Protein product: CAWSVWGPGVSGGGYTF.

V usage is TRBV5-1 and J usage is TRBJ1-2; D is undetermined. V lost 5 bases to trimming and J lost 5 bases, with 10 bases between them. Germline assignment: CDR1 SGHRS and CDR2 YFSETQ. This CDR3 contains 12 residues. DNA of the CDR3: TGCGCCAGCAGTCCTGGGGAGTATGGCTACACCTTC. It codes for CASSPGEYGYTF.